This T cell receptor (beta chain) was recorded in a study of blood T cells in healthy people across ages. Study overall: Using template switching, researchers captured about one barcoded beta molecule for each two T cells.

Germline V gene sequence: CDR1 GTSNPN, CDR2 SVGIG (reference sequence). The CDR3 is 11 amino acids. Every participating donor contributed roughly 10 milliliters of peripheral blood through a draw. This clonotype turned up a few times. Its target is unknown. Findings of the study overall: Higher naive T cell percentage went strongly together with higher TCR beta diversity.

Primed by a sample-barcoded 5' primer and a J-beta primer mix, a second PCR proceeded for roughly 7 to 12 cycles. In TCRdb, the 5' RACE reads were re-called with MiXCR into one record per CDR3 protein. Here the sample spans roughly 680,000 distinct CDR3 sequences, 20% to 25% being singletons. The rearrangement uses TRBV30 and TRBJ2-5; weak D call: TRBD1 (6 bases). The J call may be incorrect, as the DNA end agrees better with TRBJ2-7. Sequencing was done on a sample of blood. This TCR came from a man aged 70-80 years in good health. The CDR3 DNA sequence: TGTGCCGGACGGACAGCCTACGAGCAGTACTTC. As protein: CAGRTAYEQYF.